This TCR beta chain derives from a study of blood T cell repertoires in COVID-19. In the study overall: COVID-19 samples, acute and convalescent, were from the United States, Italy and Spain. Sources were T cells, B-cell-depleted T cells, or PBMCs; the material itself was cDNA or gDNA.

V was trimmed by 6 bases and J by 2 bases, leaving 17 bases between them. This CDR3 comprises 15 residues. Germline V gene sequence: CDR1 MDHEN, CDR2 SYDVKM. Sequencing used immunoSEQ multiplex PCR; TCRdb keeps in-frame clones, though not all of them. The data show tens of thousands of clones, over 60% seen once. Seattle patients were enrolled while actively infected and followed longitudinally. The receptor comes from a man aged 25-45 years with COVID-19, enrolled during active disease. The V call is TRBV28, the J call TRBJ2-7; D is perhaps TRBD1 (6 bases). The sample was peripheral blood. CDR3 sequence reads: CASRPSGTLTYEQYF. The CDR3 DNA follows: TGTGCCAGCAGACCCTCCGGGACACTTACCTACGAGCAGTACTTC.